Listed here are 8 T cell receptor beta chains from one sample, sequenced in a study of beta chain features in type 1 diabetes. Study-wide results and caveats: A moderate, significant TCRB CDR3 shortening appeared in type 1 diabetes across four CD4+ subsets.

These receptors lack a known antigen. Reverse transcribing all isolated RNA meant expressed TCRB transcripts were sequenced. Sequenced by immunoSEQ multiplex PCR; TCRdb stores in-frame clones only, minus some. Among roughly 350,000 clones listed, over 8.5% were seen once. Source material: central memory CD4+ T cells from blood. The source of these receptors is a man aged 30-40 years with type 1 diabetes.

In this sample, this clone turned up a few times. A much bigger clone sits one base away, suggesting this may be a read error. V and J are TRBV7-8 and TRBJ2-7; weak D call: TRBD1 (6 bases). The germline gives CDR1 SGHVS, CDR2 FQNEAQ. The CDR3 length is 13 residues. V lost 1 base to trimming and J lost 3 bases, with 7 bases between them. CDR3 in DNA: TGTGCCAGCAGCTTAGTAGGGGGCTACGAGCAGTACTTC. As protein: CASSLVGGYEQYF.

The table lists this clone with a few counts. The rearrangement joins TRBV7-2 to TRBJ2-7, with 7 bases matching TRBD2. Trimming at V came to 5 bases and at J to 0 bases, leaving 7 bases not matched to a gene. Germline lookup yields CDR1 SGHTA and CDR2 FQGNSA. The length of the CDR3 is 15 residues. The CDR3 DNA is TGTGCCAGCAGCATACAAGCGGGAAGCTCCTACGAGCAGTACTTC. Translating it yields CASSIQAGSSYEQYF.

This chain joins TRBV2 and TRBJ2-7, with 8 bases fitting TRBD1. Germline V lookup: CDR1 SNHLY, CDR2 FYNNEI. V lost 6 bases to trimming and J lost 2 bases; unmatched junction nucleotides: 3. This CDR3 comprises 13 residues. CDR3 residues: CASRADRAYEQYF. CDR3 bases: TGTGCCAGCAGGGCGGACAGGGCCTACGAGCAGTACTTC.

The chain carries TRBV6-6 and TRBJ1-1; maybe TRBD1 (5 bases). CDR3 length equals 15 residues. Between the trimmed V and J ends, which lost 7 bases and 4 bases, there was a span of 19 bases. Per the germline V gene, CDR1 is MNHNY and CDR2 is SVGAGI (reference sequence). The chain's CDR3 is CASTLAQGPGTEAFF. The CDR3 bases are TGTGCCAGCACCCTCGCCCAGGGTCCGGGCACTGAAGCTTTCTTT.

This clone was counted at least ten times. V usage is TRBV10-3 and J usage is TRBJ2-1, with 12 positions matching TRBD2. The CDR3 consists of 13 residues. CDR1 and CDR2 (germline): ENHRY, SYGVKD. The V segment lost 4 bases and the J segment 11 bases; nucleotides outside the gene matches: 3. The CDR3 coding sequence is TGTGCCATCAGTGGCGGACTAGCGGGACAGCAGTTCTTC. It encodes CAISGGLAGQQFF.

This clone has just a few counts. This sequence joins TRBV29-1 and TRBJ2-5; D may correspond to TRBD1 or TRBD2 (5 bases each). The CDR3 runs 13 residues. V was cut by 4 bases and J by 11 bases, with 20 bases left in between. In germline, CDR1 is SQVTM, CDR2 ANQGSEA. The CDR3 DNA sequence: TGCAGCGTTGGGGAGCAGGGAGCCCTTTCGCAGTACTTC. Its translation: CSVGEQGALSQYF.

This clone has just a few counts. The chain couples TRBV6-4 to TRBJ2-4; tentatively, D is TRBD1 or TRBD2 (6 bases each). This CDR3 comprises 13 residues. Germline V gene data show CDR1 as MRHNA and CDR2 as SNTAGT. V shed 6 bases and J shed 9 bases, with 15 bases lying between them. Here the CDR3 reads CASSRDEGGIQYF. The CDR3 bases are TGTGCCAGCAGCAGGGATGAGGGGGGCATTCAGTACTTC.

The chain employs TRBV27 and TRBJ1-2; TRBD1 agrees at 10 bases. The CDR3 runs to 15 residues. After removal of 5 bases from V and 5 bases from J, the junction contained 8 bases not matched to a gene. CDR1 and CDR2 from the germline V gene are MNHEY and SMNVEV (reference sequence). CDR3 bases: TGTGCCAGCAGTCTAATGACAGGGGGCAGGTATGGCTACACCTTC. This translates into CASSLMTGGRYGYTF.